A selection of T cell receptor beta chains follows, all from one sample in a study of beta chain features in type 1 diabetes. Measured with immunoSEQ multiplex PCR; TCRdb has only the in-frame clones, and not every one. The sample holds around 450,000 clones, 10% to 12% seen once. Sequencing was done on a sample of naive CD4+ T cells from blood. Receptors originate from a young woman in good health. Each CDR3 is given with its conserved first and last residue. The order of the fields is J gene, V gene, clone size, D gene, CDR3 length, CDR3 DNA, CDR3 protein. The D gene is left open where the match is weak. Some rows mark clone size as missing; the rest say once, few, many or name a class of expanded clone.

>TRBJ2-5|TRBV29-1|few|NA|12
TGCAGCGTTTTAGATGGGATGGAGACCCAGTACTTC
CSVLDGMETQYF
>TRBJ2-4|TRBV7-2|few|NA|14
TGTGCCAGCAGCTTAGCGACCAGGACGGACATTCAGTACTTC
CASSLATRTDIQYF
>TRBJ1-2|TRBV5-1|NA|NA|15
TGCGCCAGCAGCTTGGGCCCCTCGGGGCTCGTTGGCTACACCTTC
CASSLGPSGLVGYTF
>TRBJ2-5|TRBV10-3|NA|NA|15
TGTGCCATCAGTCCCCGCACGGTAAAATTAGAGACCCAGTACTTC
CAISPRTVKLETQYF
>TRBJ2-1|TRBV5-4|few|TRBD2|16
TGTGCCAGCAGCTTGGGGCTAGCGGGCAGATACAATGAGCAGTTCTTC
CASSLGLAGRYNEQFF
>TRBJ2-2|TRBV21-1|few|NA|15
TGTGCCAGAGCCGGAGGCAGGGTAAACACCGGGGAGCTGTTTTTT
CARAGGRVNTGELFF
>TRBJ2-3|TRBV29-1|few|TRBD1|14
TGCAGCGTTTTGGACAGGGGGGTCACAGATACGCAGTATTTT
CSVLDRGVTDTQYF
>TRBJ2-7|TRBV14|few|TRBD1|16
TGTGCCAGCAGCCTCTACCGGGACAGAGACTCCTACGAGCAGTACTTC
CASSLYRDRDSYEQYF
>TRBJ2-2|TRBV20-1|NA|NA|11
TGCAGTGCGAGGTTCACCGGGGAGCTGTTTTTT
CSARFTGELFF
>TRBJ2-2|TRBV2|few|NA|14
TGTGCCAGCAGTGATCGGGCGAACACCGGGGAGCTGTTTTTT
CASSDRANTGELFF
>TRBJ1-2|TRBV5-4|NA|NA|13
TGTGCCAGCAGCAGGACAGCCCTCTATGGCTACACCTTC
CASSRTALYGYTF
>TRBJ2-7|TRBV4-3|NA|TRBD1|15
TGCGCCAGCAGCCCTTGGACAGGGGGCATGTACGAGCAGTACTTC
CASSPWTGGMYEQYF
>TRBJ1-1|TRBV5-1|few|NA|15
TGCGCCAGCAGCTTGGAAGGACGGCGGAACACTGAAGCTTTCTTT
CASSLEGRRNTEAFF
>TRBJ2-7|TRBV6-6|few|NA|9
TGTGCCAGCAGGCTCGAGCAGTACTTC
CASRLEQYF